The TCR beta chain described here comes from a study of T cells in Graves' hyperthyroidism and ophthalmopathy. At least ten counts were recorded for this clonotype. Researchers amplified the TCR beta CDR3 regions from RNA transcripts. The HTBI primer set served for first-round RT-PCR of the TCR CDR3. TCRdb called the multiplex PCR reads again in MiXCR, with one record for every CDR3 protein. The profile shows around 280,000 distinct CDR3 sequences, roughly 15% of them singletons. CDR3 length: 14 residues. Trimming cost V 0 bases and J 3 bases, with 10 bases left between them. Per the germline V gene, CDR1 is SGHRS and CDR2 is YFSETQ.

The sequenced sample consisted of blood. The chain uses TRBV5-1 and TRBJ2-7; D perhaps matches TRBD2 (6 bases). This TCR came from a woman aged 35 to 49 with Graves' hyperthyroidism. The CDR3: CASSLAGEGYEQYF. CDR3 sequence (DNA): TGCGCCAGCAGCTTGGCGGGAGAGGGCTACGAGCAGTACTTC.